What follows are 19 T cell receptor beta chains derived from one specimen sequenced in a study of regulatory T cells in long-lasting Graves disease. Arm-PCR of CDR3 regions and iRepertoire HTBI primers were used to build TCR beta libraries. In TCRdb, the multiplex PCR reads were re-called with MiXCR into one record per CDR3 protein. The sample holds about 320,000 distinct CDR3 sequences; 18% are singletons and the top ten take 38%. Time point given: newly diagnosed GD, antithyroid drugs for less than 3 months. PBMC-derived RNA was used for the TCR library. Sequencing used peripheral blood mononuclear cells (PBMCs), obtained at new diagnosis, from a patient treated with antithyroid drugs. The receptors originated from a female donor with Graves disease.

The table lists this clonotype with many counts. V usage is TRBV4-1 and J usage is TRBJ2-1; 9 bases map to TRBD1. Per the germline V gene, CDR1 is MGHRA and CDR2 is YSYEKL. V gave up 2 bases and J gave up 3 bases; unmatched junction bases: 14. The CDR3 runs 19 residues. CDR3 sequence: CASSQSPGQGLRGYNEQFF. The CDR3 DNA reads as TGCGCCAGCAGCCAATCACCGGGACAGGGACTTAGGGGCTACAATGAGCAGTTCTTC.

This clonotype was seen at least ten times. The gene calls are TRBV5-1 and TRBJ2-5, with 10 bases matching TRBD2. The length of the CDR3 is 17 residues. Trimming at V came to 1 base and at J to 5 bases, leaving 11 bases not matched to a gene. The germline V gene has CDR1 SGHRS and CDR2 YFSETQ. Here the CDR3 DNA reads TGCGCCAGCAGCTTGTCAGTAAGCGGGAGGGCCTTGGAGACCCAGTACTTC. Its translation: CASSLSVSGRALETQYF.

This clonotype was detected ten times or more. This rearrangement joins TRBV29-1 to TRBJ2-1; 9 nucleotides match TRBD1. Germline CDR1 and CDR2: SQVTM and ANQGSEA. The CDR3 has 13 residues. V trimming: 4 bases; J trimming: 6 bases; junction bases outside the gene matches: 4. This CDR3 is CSVGTGDINEQFF. The DNA of the CDR3 is TGCAGCGTTGGGACAGGGGATATCAATGAGCAGTTCTTC.

This clonotype showed up many times. V usage is TRBV12-3 or TRBV12-4 and J usage is TRBJ2-1; D is ambiguous. The CDR3 consists of 14 residues. The V end lost 7 bases, the J end lost 4 bases, and 14 bases lay between the germline ends. CDR3: CASKVAGDYNEQFF. The CDR3, as DNA: TGTGCCAGCAAGGTCGCCGGCGATTACAATGAGCAGTTCTTC.

This chain connects TRBV29-1 to TRBJ2-7; 9 bases map to TRBD1. J lost 4 bases, V lost 6 bases, and 4 bases had no gene match. Germline V gene data show CDR1 as SQVTM and CDR2 as ANQGSEA. The CDR3 is 12 amino acids. CDR3: CSVGQGRYEQYF. Written as DNA, the CDR3 is TGCAGCGTCGGACAGGGGAGATACGAGCAGTACTTC.

As to this clonotype: Given a much more abundant clone one base away, this may be a read error. V gene TRBV20-1 combines with J gene TRBJ2-1; 8 bases are shared with TRBD2. CDR1 DFQATT and CDR2 SNEGSKA come from the germline V gene (reference sequence). The CDR3 is 15 amino acids. The V and J ends lost 1 base and 6 bases, in that order; junction bases with no gene match: 8. The CDR3 is CSARGESGSGNEQFF. The CDR3 DNA reads TGCAGTGCTAGAGGGGAAAGCGGGAGCGGCAATGAGCAGTTCTTC.

This clonotype showed up many times. The J gene is TRBJ1-2, the V gene TRBV20-1; TRBD1 might be the D (5 bases). The germline CDR1 and CDR2 sequences are DFQATT and SNEGSKA (reference sequence). V was shortened by 0 bases and J by 5 bases, with 10 bases between the two germline ends. The CDR3 covers 13 residues. Here the CDR3 DNA reads TGCAGTGCTAGAGACAGGGTCGAGTATGGCTACACCTTC. Translated: CSARDRVEYGYTF.

The V gene is TRBV11-2, the J gene TRBJ2-7, with 8 bases that match TRBD1. Per the germline V gene, CDR1 is SGHAT and CDR2 is FQNNGV. The CDR3 is 14 amino acids. Losses at the gene ends were 5 bases for V and 5 bases for J; bases not matched to a gene: 8. For the CDR3, the DNA is TGTGCCAGCAGCCAAGGACAGGGTATGGACGAGCAGTACTTC. It is translated as CASSQGQGMDEQYF.

Ten or more counts support this clonotype. The rearrangement links TRBV28 to TRBJ2-5, with D perhaps TRBD2 (5 bases). The germline CDR1 and CDR2 sequences are MDHEN and SYDVKM. Trimming stripped 3 bases from V and 5 bases from J, with 13 bases between. The CDR3 extends over 14 amino acids. Here the CDR3 DNA reads TGTGCCAGCAGTTTCGGAGGACTGTGGGAGACCCAGTACTTC. It yields the protein CASSFGGLWETQYF.

This clonotype was found a few times. The chain employs TRBV12-3 or TRBV12-4 and TRBJ2-1, with D maybe TRBD2 (6 bases). V lost 7 bases and J lost 9, with 22 bases in between. The CDR3 consists of 15 residues. CDR3 region: CASTIKMGAGTEQFF. The CDR3 DNA reads TGTGCCAGCACTATTAAAATGGGTGCGGGGACTGAGCAGTTCTTC.

This clonotype has more than one count but fewer than ten. V gene TRBV19 combines with J gene TRBJ2-7, with 9 positions matching TRBD1. V was clipped by 5 bases and J by 5 bases; unmatched bases: 10. Germline V gene sequence: CDR1 LNHDA, CDR2 SQIVND (reference sequence). The CDR3 has 15 residues. The CDR3 DNA follows: TGTGCCAGTAGTCCTCCGGGACAGGGTGGCGACGAGCAGTACTTC. Encoded protein: CASSPPGQGGDEQYF. Looking up the rest from reference TRBV19 and TRBJ2-7 gives the full variable domain: DGGITQSPKYLFRKEGQNVTLSCEQNLNHDAMYWYRQDPGQGLRLIYYSQIVNDFQKGDIAEGYSVSREKKESFPLTVTSAQKNPTAFYLCASSPPGQGGDEQYFGPGTRLTVT.

This clonotype was counted ten times or more. The CDR3 loop is CASSPGTSTQETQYF. In DNA form, the CDR3 reads TGTGCCAGCTCACCAGGGACTTCCACTCAAGAGACCCAGTACTTC. The V gene is TRBV18, the J gene TRBJ2-5, with TRBD2 as a possible D gene (6 bases). Germline V gives CDR1 KGHSH, CDR2 LQKENI. This CDR3 is built from 15 residues. V gave up 2 bases and J gave up 2 bases, with 12 bases separating them.

This clonotype was found many times. The V and J genes are TRBV11-3 and TRBJ2-2, with a tentative D call TRBD2 (5 bases). Trimming removed 3 bases at V and 5 bases at J, with 16 bases between. The CDR3 has 16 residues. The germline CDR1 and CDR2 sequences are SGHNT and YENEEA. The CDR3 reads CASSFPGGPRTGELFF. The CDR3 bases are TGTGCCAGCAGCTTCCCCGGCGGGCCCCGGACCGGGGAGCTGTTTTTT.

This clonotype was found many times. This chain's CDR3 is CASSGNRARNQPQHF. CDR3 nucleotides: TGTGCCAGTAGTGGGAACAGAGCCCGCAATCAGCCCCAGCATTTT. The chain joins TRBV19 to TRBJ1-5, with D unresolved. The CDR3 extends over 15 amino acids. Germline V gene sequence: CDR1 LNHDA, CDR2 SQIVND (reference sequence). The V and J ends lost 5 bases and 2 bases respectively, with 13 bases between them.

Concerning this clonotype: With a much larger clone just one base away, this may be a read error. This chain connects TRBV7-2 to TRBJ2-1; 7 positions match TRBD1. The germline gives CDR1 SGHTA, CDR2 FQGNSA. J was trimmed by 2 bases and V by 5 bases; bases with no gene match: 9. The CDR3 has 16 amino acids. In nucleotides, the CDR3 is TGTGCCAGCAGCCTCTGGGAACAGGGGACCTACAATGAGCAGTTCTTC. Its protein product is CASSLWEQGTYNEQFF. Looking up the rest from reference TRBV7-2 and TRBJ2-1 gives the full variable domain: GAGVSQSPSNKVTEKGKDVELRCDPISGHTALYWYRQSLGQGLEFLIYFQGNSAPDKSGLPSDRFSAERTGGSVSTLTIQRTQQEDSAVYLCASSLWEQGTYNEQFFGPGTRLTVL.

This clonotype was recorded at least ten times. V and J are TRBV24-1 and TRBJ2-1, with a weak D call TRBD1 (5 bases). This CDR3 has 13 amino acids. Germline V CDR1 and CDR2: KGHDR, SFDVKD. Between the trimmed V and J ends, which lost 7 bases and 9 bases, there was a span of 15 bases. CDR3 bases: TGTGCCACCAGAAGTCAGGGCTCCGTTGAGCAGTTCTTC. Its translation: CATRSQGSVEQFF.

In its sample, this clonotype was seen many times. The J gene is TRBJ2-5, the V gene TRBV10-3, with TRBD1 matching 8 bases. CDR3 length: 15 residues. From germline, CDR1 is ENHRY and CDR2 SYGVKD. V dropped 4 bases and J dropped 2; count of bases not matched to a gene: 6. The chain's CDR3 is CAISGRTGNQETQYF. CDR3 coding DNA: TGTGCCATCAGTGGCCGGACAGGGAATCAAGAGACCCAGTACTTC.

As to this clonotype: This clone may be a read error of a much larger clone one base away. The chain has TRBV2 and TRBJ2-1; TRBD2 might be the D (5 bases). The germline V gene encodes CDR1 SNHLY and CDR2 FYNNEI. The CDR3 is 14 amino acids. DNA of the CDR3: TGTGCCAGCAGTGATAGCGTCGAAAGCAATGAGCAGCTCTTC. It yields the protein CASSDSVESNEQLF.

This clonotype was counted ten times or more. The chain recombines TRBV10-3 with TRBJ1-4, with TRBD1 identical over 8 bases. Germline CDR1 is ENHRY and CDR2 is SYGVKD. This CDR3 is built from 18 residues. Trimming cost V 3 bases and J 8 bases; bases outside gene matches: 17. The CDR3 spells CAISDQPFTGTGGEKLFF. For the CDR3, the DNA is TGTGCCATCAGTGACCAACCTTTTACCGGGACAGGAGGCGAAAAACTGTTTTTT.